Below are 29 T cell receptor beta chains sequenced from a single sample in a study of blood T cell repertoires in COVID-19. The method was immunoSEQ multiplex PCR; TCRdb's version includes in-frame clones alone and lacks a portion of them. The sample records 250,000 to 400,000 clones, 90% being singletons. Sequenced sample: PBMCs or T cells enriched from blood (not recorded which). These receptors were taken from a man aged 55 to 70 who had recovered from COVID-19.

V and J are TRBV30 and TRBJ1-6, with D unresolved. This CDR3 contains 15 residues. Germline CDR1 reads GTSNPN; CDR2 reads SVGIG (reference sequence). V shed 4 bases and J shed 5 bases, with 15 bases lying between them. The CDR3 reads CAWNLLGIHNSPLHF. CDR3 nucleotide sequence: TGTGCCTGGAACCTACTAGGGATACATAATTCACCCCTCCACTTT.

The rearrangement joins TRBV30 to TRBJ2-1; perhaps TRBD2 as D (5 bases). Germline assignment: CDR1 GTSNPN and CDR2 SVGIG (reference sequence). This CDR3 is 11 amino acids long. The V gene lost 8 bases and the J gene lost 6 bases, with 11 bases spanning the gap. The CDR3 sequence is CARSGVNEQFF. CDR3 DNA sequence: TGTGCCCGAAGCGGAGTCAATGAGCAGTTCTTC.

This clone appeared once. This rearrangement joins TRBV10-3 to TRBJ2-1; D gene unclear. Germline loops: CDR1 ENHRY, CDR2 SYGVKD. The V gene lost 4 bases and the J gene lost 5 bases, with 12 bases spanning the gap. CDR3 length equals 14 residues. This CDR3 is CAISGSQVDNEQFF. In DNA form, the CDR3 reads TGTGCCATCAGTGGATCTCAGGTGGACAATGAGCAGTTCTTC.

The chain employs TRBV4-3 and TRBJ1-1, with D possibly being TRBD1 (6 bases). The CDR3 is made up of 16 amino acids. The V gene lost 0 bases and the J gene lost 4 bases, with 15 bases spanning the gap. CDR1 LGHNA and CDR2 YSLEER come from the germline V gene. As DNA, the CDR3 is TGCGCCAGCAGCCAAGATTTCACAGGGTGGGGCACTGAAGCTTTCTTT. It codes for CASSQDFTGWGTEAFF.

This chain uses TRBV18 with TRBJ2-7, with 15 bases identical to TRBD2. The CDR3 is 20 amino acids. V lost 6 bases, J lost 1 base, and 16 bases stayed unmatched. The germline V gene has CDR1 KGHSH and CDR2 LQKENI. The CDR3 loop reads CASSHRRGTSGGPRSYEQYF. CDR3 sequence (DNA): TGTGCCAGCTCCCATCGGCGGGGGACTAGCGGGGGGCCGCGATCCTACGAGCAGTACTTC.

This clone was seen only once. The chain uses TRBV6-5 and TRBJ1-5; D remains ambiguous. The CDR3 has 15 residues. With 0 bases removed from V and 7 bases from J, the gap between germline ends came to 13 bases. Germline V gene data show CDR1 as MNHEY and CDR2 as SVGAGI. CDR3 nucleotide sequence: TGTGCCAGCAGTTACTCGAAGTGGGCTGGCCAGCCCCAGCATTTT. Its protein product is CASSYSKWAGQPQHF.

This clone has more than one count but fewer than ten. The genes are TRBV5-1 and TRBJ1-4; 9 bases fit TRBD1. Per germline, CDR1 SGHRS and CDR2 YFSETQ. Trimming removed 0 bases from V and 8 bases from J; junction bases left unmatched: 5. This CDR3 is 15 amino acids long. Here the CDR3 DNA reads TGCGCCAGCAGCTTGGCCGGACAGGGGCAGGAAAAACTGTTTTTT. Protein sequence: CASSLAGQGQEKLFF. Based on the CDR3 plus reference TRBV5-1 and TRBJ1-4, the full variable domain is KAGVTQTPRYLIKTRGQQVTLSCSPISGHRSVSWYQQTPGQGLQFLFEYFSETQRNKGNFPGRFSGRQFSNSRSEMNVSTLELGDSALYLCASSLAGQGQEKLFFGSGTQLSVL.

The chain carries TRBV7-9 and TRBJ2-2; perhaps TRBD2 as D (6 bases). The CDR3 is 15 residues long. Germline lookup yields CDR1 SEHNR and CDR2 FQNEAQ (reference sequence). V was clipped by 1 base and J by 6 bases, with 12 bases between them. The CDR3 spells CASSLVGGYPGELFF. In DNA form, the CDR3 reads TGTGCCAGCAGCTTAGTAGGAGGGTATCCCGGGGAGCTGTTTTTT.

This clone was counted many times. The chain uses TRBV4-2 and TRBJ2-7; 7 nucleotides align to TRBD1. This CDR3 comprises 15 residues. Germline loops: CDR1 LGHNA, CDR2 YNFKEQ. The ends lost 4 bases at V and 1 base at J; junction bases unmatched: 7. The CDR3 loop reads CASSPDLGQSYEQYF. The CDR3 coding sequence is TGTGCCAGCAGCCCCGACTTGGGACAGTCCTACGAGCAGTACTTC.

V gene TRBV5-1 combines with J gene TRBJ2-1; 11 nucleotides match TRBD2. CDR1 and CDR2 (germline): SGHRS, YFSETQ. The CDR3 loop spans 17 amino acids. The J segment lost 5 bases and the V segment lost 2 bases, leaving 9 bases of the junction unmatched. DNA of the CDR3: TGCGCCAGCAGCTTTTCCGGGACTAGCGGCCCTAACAATGAGCAGTTCTTC. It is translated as CASSFSGTSGPNNEQFF.

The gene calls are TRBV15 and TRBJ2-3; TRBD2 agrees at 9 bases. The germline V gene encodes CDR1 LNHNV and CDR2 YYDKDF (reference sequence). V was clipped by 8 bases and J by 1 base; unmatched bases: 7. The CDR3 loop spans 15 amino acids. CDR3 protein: CATARGRARTDTQYF. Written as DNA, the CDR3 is TGTGCCACCGCTCGCGGGAGGGCCCGCACAGATACGCAGTATTTT.

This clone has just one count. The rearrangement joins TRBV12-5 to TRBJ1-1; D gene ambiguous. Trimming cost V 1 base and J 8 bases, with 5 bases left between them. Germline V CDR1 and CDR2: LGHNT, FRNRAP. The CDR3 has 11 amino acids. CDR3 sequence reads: CASGLGVEAFF. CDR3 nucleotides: TGTGCTAGTGGTTTGGGTGTAGAAGCTTTCTTT.

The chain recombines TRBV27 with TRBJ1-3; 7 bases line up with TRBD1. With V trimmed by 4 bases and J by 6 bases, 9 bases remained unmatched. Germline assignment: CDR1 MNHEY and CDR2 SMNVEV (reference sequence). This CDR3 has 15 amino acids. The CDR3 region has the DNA TGTGCCAGCAGTTCGACAGGGTTTTTGCAAAACACCATATATTTT. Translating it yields CASSSTGFLQNTIYF.

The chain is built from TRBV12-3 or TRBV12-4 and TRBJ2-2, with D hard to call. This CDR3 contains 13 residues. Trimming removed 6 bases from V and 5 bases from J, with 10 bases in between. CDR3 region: CASRLFPTGELFF. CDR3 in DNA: TGTGCCAGCAGACTCTTTCCGACCGGGGAGCTGTTTTTT.

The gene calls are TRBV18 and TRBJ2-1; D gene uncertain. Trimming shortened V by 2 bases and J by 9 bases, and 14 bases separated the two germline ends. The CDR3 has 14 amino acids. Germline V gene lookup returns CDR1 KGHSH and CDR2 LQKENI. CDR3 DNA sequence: TGTGCCAGCTCACCAGATAGCCGGGTAGGTGAGCAGTTCTTC. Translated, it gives CASSPDSRVGEQFF.

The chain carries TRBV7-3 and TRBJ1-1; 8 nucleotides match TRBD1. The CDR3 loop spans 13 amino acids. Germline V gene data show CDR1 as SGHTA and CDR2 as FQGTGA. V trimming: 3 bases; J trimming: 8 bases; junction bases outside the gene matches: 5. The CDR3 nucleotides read TGTGCCAGCAGCTTGAACAGGGGGGTGGAAGCTTTCTTT. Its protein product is CASSLNRGVEAFF.

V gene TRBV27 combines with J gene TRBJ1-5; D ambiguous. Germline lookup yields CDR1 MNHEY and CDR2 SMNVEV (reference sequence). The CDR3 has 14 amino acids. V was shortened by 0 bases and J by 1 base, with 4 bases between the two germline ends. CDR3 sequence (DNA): TGTGCCAGCAGTTTATCCCAAAGCAATCAGCCCCAGCATTTT. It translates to CASSLSQSNQPQHF.

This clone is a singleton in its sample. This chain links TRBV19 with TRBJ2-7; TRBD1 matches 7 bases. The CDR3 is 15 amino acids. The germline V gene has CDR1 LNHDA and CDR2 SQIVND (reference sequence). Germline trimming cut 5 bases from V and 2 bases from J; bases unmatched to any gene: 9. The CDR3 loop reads CASSPRTGTTYEQYF. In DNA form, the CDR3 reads TGTGCCAGTAGTCCTCGGACAGGTACTACCTACGAGCAGTACTTC.

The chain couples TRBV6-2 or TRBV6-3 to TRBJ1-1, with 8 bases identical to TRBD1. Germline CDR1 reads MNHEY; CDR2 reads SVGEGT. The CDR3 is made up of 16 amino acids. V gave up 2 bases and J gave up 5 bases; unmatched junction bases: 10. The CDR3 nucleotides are TGTGCCAGCAGTTACGCATCAGGGGGCCTGGTTACTGAAGCTTTCTTT. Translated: CASSYASGGLVTEAFF.

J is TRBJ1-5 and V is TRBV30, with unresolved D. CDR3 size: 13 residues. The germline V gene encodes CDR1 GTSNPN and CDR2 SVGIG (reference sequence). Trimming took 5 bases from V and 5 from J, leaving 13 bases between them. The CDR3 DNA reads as TGTGCCTGGGCGGCGGGTTTCGATCAGCCCCAGCATTTT. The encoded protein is CAWAAGFDQPQHF.

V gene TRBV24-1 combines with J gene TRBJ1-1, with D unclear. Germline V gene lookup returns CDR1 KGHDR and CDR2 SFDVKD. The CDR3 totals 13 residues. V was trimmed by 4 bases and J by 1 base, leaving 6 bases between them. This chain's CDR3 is CATSEGGNTEAFF. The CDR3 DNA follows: TGTGCCACCAGTGAAGGAGGGAACACTGAAGCTTTCTTT.

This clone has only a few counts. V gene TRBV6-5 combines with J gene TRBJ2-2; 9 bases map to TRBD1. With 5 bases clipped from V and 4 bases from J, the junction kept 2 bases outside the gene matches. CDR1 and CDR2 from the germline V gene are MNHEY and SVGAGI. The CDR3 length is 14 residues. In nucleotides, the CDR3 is TGTGCCAGCAGTATGACAGGGGGCACCGGGGAGCTGTTTTTT. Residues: CASSMTGGTGELFF.

CDR3 coding DNA: TGTGCCAGCAGGCCCCAACAAACAGGGTTCTGGTATGGCTACACCTTC. Translating it yields CASRPQQTGFWYGYTF. The chain carries TRBV7-2 and TRBJ1-2; weak D call: TRBD1 (6 bases). Germline lookup yields CDR1 SGHTA and CDR2 FQGNSA. The CDR3 is made up of 16 amino acids. Trimming cost V 6 bases and J 5 bases, with 22 bases left between them.

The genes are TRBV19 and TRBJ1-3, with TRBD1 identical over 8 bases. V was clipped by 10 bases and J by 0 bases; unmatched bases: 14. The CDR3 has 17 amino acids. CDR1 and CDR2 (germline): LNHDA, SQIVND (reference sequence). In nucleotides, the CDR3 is TGTGCCACCACGAGGCAGGGACAGGCCGGCTCTGGAAACACCATATATTTT. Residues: CATTRQGQAGSGNTIYF.

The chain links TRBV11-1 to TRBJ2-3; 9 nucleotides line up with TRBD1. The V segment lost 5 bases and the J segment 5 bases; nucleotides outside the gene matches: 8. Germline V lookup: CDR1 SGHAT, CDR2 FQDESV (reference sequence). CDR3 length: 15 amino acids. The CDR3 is CASSVDRGSRDTQYF. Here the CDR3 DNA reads TGTGCCAGCAGCGTTGACAGGGGGTCGAGAGATACGCAGTATTTT.

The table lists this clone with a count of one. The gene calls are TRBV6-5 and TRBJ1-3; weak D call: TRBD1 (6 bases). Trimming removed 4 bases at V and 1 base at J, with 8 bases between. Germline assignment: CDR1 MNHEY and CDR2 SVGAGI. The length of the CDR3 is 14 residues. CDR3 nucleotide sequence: TGTGCCAGCAGTTTGACAGGTTCTGGAAACACCATATATTTT. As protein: CASSLTGSGNTIYF.

Written as DNA, the CDR3 is TGTGCCAGTAGTATTGGCCTAGCGGGACCCCGGGAGACCCAGTACTTC. Residues: CASSIGLAGPRETQYF. J is TRBJ2-5 and V is TRBV19; TRBD2 matches 9 bases. Germline assignment: CDR1 LNHDA and CDR2 SQIVND (reference sequence). Losses at the gene ends were 3 bases for V and 5 bases for J; bases not matched to a gene: 10. There are 16 residues in the CDR3.

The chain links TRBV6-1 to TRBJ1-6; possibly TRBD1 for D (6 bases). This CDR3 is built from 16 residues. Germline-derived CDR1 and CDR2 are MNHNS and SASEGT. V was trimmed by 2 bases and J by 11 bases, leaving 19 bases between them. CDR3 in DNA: TGTGCCAGCAGTGAATCCTTCAGGGGTCTTGGGACACCCCTCCACTTT. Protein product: CASSESFRGLGTPLHF.

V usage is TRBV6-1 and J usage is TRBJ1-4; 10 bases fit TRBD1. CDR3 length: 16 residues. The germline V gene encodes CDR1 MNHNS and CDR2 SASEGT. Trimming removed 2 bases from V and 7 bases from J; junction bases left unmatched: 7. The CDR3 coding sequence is TGTGCCAGCAGTGAAAGGGGACAGGGGTGGGCTGAAAAACTGTTTTTT. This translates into CASSERGQGWAEKLFF.